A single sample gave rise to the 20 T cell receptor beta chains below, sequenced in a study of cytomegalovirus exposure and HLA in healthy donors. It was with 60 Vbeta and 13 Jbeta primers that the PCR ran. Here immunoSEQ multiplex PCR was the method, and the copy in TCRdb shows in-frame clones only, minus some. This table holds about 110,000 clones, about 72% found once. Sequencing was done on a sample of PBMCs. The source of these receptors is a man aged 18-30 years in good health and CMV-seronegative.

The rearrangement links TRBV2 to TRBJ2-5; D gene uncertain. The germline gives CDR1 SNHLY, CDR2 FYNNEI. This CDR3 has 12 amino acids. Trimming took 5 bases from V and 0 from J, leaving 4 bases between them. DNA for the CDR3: TGTGCCAGCAGTCAGTACCAAGAGACCCAGTACTTC. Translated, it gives CASSQYQETQYF.

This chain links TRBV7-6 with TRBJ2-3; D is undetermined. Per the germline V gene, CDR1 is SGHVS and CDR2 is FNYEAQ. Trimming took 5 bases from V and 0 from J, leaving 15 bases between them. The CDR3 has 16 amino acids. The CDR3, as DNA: TGTGCCAGCAGCGTTAGTGTCGCGAGGAGCACAGATACGCAGTATTTT. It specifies CASSVSVARSTDTQYF.

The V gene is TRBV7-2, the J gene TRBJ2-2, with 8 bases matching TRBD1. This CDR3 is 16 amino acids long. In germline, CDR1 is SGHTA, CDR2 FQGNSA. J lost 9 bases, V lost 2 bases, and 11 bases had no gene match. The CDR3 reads CASSLLARGLERELFF. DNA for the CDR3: TGTGCCAGCAGCTTATTAGCCAGGGGGCTGGAAAGGGAGCTGTTTTTT.

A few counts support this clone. In nucleotides, the CDR3 is TGTGCCAGCAGCCAAGATGCTAGCGGGGACACTGAAGCTTTCTTT. Its translation: CASSQDASGDTEAFF. V and J are TRBV4-2 and TRBJ1-1; D gene unclear. CDR1 and CDR2 (germline): LGHNA, YNFKEQ. The CDR3 spans 15 residues. Trimming cost V 0 bases and J 3 bases, with 11 bases left between them.

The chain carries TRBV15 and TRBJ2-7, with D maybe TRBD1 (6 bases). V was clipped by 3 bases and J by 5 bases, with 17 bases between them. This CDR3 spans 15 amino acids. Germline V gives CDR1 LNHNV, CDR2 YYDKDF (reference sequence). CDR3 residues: CATSRGARKAHEQYF. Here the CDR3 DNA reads TGTGCCACCAGCAGGGGGGCCAGGAAGGCACACGAGCAGTACTTC. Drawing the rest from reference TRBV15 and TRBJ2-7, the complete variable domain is DAMVIQNPRYQVTQFGKPVTLSCSQTLNHNVMYWYQQKSSQAPKLLFHYYDKDFNNEADTPDNFQSRRPNTSFCFLDIRSPGLGDTAMYLCATSRGARKAHEQYFGPGTRLTVT.

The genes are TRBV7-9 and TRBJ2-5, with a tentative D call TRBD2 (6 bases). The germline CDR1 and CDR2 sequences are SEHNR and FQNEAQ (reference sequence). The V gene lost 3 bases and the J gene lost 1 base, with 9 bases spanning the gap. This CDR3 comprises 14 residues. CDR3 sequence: CASSLGGIQETQYF. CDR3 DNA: TGTGCCAGCAGCTTGGGGGGAATCCAAGAGACCCAGTACTTC.

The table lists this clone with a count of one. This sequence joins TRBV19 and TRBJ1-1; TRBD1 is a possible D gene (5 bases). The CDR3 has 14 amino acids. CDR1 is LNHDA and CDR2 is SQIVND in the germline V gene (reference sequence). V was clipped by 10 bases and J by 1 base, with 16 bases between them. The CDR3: CATSGGVRNTEAFF. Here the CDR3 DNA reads TGTGCCACCTCGGGGGGGGTAAGGAACACTGAAGCTTTCTTT.

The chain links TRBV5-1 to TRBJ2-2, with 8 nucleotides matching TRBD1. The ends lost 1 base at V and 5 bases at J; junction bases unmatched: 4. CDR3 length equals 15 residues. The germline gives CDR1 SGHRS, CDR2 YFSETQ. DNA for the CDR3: TGCGCCAGCAGCTTGTTCGACAGGGGAACCGGGGAGCTGTTTTTT. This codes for CASSLFDRGTGELFF.

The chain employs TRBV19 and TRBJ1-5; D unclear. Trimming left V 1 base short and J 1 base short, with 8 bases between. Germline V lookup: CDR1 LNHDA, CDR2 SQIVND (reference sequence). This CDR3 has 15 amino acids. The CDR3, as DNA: TGTGCCAGTAGTATAGGCCCGGGGAGCAATCAGCCCCAGCATTTT. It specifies CASSIGPGSNQPQHF. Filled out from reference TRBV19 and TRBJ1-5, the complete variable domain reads DGGITQSPKYLFRKEGQNVTLSCEQNLNHDAMYWYRQDPGQGLRLIYYSQIVNDFQKGDIAEGYSVSREKKESFPLTVTSAQKNPTAFYLCASSIGPGSNQPQHFGDGTRLSIL.

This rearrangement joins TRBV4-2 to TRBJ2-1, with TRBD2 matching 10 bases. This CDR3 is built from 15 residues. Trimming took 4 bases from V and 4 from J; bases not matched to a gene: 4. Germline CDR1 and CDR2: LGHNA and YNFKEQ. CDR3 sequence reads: CASSLSGGEYNEQFF. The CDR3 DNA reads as TGTGCCAGCAGCCTAAGCGGGGGGGAATACAATGAGCAGTTCTTC.

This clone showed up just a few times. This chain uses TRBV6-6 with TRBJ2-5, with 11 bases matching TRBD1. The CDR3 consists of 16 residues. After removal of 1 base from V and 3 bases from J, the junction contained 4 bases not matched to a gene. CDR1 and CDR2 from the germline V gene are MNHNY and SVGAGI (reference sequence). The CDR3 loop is CASSYFRTGGKETQYF. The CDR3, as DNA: TGTGCCAGCAGTTACTTCCGGACAGGGGGCAAAGAGACCCAGTACTTC.

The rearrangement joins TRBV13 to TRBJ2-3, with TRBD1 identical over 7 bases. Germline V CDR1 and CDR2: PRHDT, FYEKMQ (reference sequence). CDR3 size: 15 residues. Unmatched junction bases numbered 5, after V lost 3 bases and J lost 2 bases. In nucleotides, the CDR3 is TGTGCCAGCAGCTTCCTTGACAGGGACACAGATACGCAGTATTTT. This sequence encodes CASSFLDRDTDTQYF. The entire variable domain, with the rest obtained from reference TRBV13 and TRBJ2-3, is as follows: AAGVIQSPRHLIKEKRETATLKCYPIPRHDTVYWYQQGPGQDPQFLISFYEKMQSDKGSIPDRFSAQQFSDYHSELNMSSLELGDSALYFCASSFLDRDTDTQYFGPGTRLTVL.

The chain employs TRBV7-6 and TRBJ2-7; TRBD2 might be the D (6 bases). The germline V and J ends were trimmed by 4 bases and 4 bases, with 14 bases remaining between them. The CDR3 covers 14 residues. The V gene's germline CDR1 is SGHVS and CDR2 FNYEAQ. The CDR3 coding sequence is TGTGCCAGCAGCTCCGGGGGATTGGGGTACGAGCAGTACTTC. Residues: CASSSGGLGYEQYF.

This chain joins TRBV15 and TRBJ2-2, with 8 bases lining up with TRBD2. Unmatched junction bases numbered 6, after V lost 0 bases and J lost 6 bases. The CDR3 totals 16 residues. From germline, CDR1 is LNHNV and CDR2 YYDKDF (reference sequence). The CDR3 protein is CATSRDSGGYPGELFF. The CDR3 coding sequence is TGTGCCACCAGCAGAGATTCGGGAGGGTACCCCGGGGAGCTGTTTTTT.

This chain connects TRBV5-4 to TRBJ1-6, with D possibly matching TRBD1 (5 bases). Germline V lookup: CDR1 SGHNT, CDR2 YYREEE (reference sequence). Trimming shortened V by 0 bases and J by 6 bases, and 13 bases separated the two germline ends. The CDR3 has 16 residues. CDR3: CASSLVGGVANSPLHF. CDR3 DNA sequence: TGTGCCAGCAGCTTGGTGGGAGGGGTCGCTAATTCACCCCTCCACTTT.

Written as DNA, the CDR3 is TGCGCCAGCAGCTTGGACAGGGGTGGCTACACCTTC. Translation: CASSLDRGGYTF. The gene calls are TRBV5-1 and TRBJ1-2, with 7 bases fitting TRBD1. Germline trimming cut 0 bases from V and 7 bases from J; bases unmatched to any gene: 0. Germline V gene lookup returns CDR1 SGHRS and CDR2 YFSETQ. The CDR3 length is 12 residues.

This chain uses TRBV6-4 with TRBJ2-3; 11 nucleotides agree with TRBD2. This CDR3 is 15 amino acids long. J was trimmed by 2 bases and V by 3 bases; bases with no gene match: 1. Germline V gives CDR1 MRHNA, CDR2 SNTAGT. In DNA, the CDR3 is TGTGCCAGCAGTGAGGGACTAGCGGCCACAGATACGCAGTATTTT. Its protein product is CASSEGLAATDTQYF.

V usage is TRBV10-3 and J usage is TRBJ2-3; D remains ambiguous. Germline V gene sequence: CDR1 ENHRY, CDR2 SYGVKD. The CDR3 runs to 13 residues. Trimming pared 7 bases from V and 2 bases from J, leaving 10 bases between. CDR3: CAIMEPNTDTQYF. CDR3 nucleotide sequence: TGTGCCATCATGGAGCCCAACACAGATACGCAGTATTTT.

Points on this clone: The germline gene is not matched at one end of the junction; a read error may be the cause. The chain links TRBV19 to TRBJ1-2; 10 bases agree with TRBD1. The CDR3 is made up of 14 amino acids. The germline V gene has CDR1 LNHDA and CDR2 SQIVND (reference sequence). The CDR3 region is CAGSPVGDRGDYTF. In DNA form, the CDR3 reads TGTGCCGGTAGTCCCGTTGGGGACAGGGGAGACTACACCTTC. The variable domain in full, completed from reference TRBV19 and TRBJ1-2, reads DGGITQSPKYLFRKEGQNVTLSCEQNLNHDAMYWYRQDPGQGLRLIYYSQIVNDFQKGDIAEGYSVSREKKESFPLTVTSAQKNPTAFYLCAGSPVGDRGDYTFGSGTRLTVV.

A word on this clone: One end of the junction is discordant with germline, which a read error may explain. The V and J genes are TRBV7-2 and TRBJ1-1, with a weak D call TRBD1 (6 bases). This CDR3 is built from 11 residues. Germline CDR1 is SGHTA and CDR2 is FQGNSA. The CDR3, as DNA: TGTGCCAGCAGCCCGGACAGCGAGAAGAATTTT. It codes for CASSPDSEKNF.